Each of the 13 T cell receptor beta chains below was sequenced from the same sample in a study of T cell changes during pregnancy in multiple sclerosis. TCRdb keeps only in-frame clones here, not all; method: immunoSEQ multiplex PCR. The sample includes roughly 100,000 clones, roughly 93% of them seen just once. Specimen: peripheral blood, collected after pregnancy. The receptors originated from a female donor with multiple sclerosis, enrolled in a pregnancy study.

V usage is TRBV4-1 and J usage is TRBJ2-1; 9 nucleotides match TRBD2. V lost 0 bases, J lost 5 bases, and 8 bases stayed unmatched. CDR3 size: 17 residues. Germline lookup yields CDR1 MGHRA and CDR2 YSYEKL. The CDR3 region has the DNA TGCGCCAGCAGCCAAGATCGCTTCCAGCGGGGGGACAATGAGCAGTTCTTC. It codes for CASSQDRFQRGDNEQFF.

The rearrangement links TRBV7-2 to TRBJ1-3, with D maybe TRBD1 (6 bases). Deletions cut 4 bases from V and 4 bases from J, with 14 bases between. CDR1 and CDR2 (germline): SGHTA, FQGNSA. This CDR3 has 15 residues. The CDR3 bases are TGTGCCAGCAGCTCCACGACAGGTCACGGAAACACCATATATTTT. It encodes CASSSTTGHGNTIYF.

The gene calls are TRBV5-4 and TRBJ1-2; D is unclear. V was cut by 3 bases and J by 7 bases, with 13 bases left in between. CDR3 length equals 13 residues. Germline lookup yields CDR1 SGHNT and CDR2 YYREEE (reference sequence). This CDR3 is CASSSVRSGGYTF. CDR3 nucleotides: TGTGCCAGCAGCTCCGTACGATCGGGTGGCTACACCTTC.

V usage is TRBV19 and J usage is TRBJ2-2; 11 nucleotides agree with TRBD1. The CDR3 spans 15 residues. J gave up 6 bases and V 5 bases, and 5 bases lay outside the gene matches. CDR1 and CDR2 from the germline V gene are LNHDA and SQIVND (reference sequence). CDR3 coding DNA: TGTGCCAGTAGTTTCCGGGACAGGGGGGCCGGGGAGCTGTTTTTT. This sequence encodes CASSFRDRGAGELFF.

This sequence joins TRBV15 and TRBJ1-3; D is possibly TRBD1 (6 bases). CDR3 length equals 16 residues. The germline V and J ends were trimmed by 3 bases and 2 bases, with 14 bases remaining between them. Germline V gene sequence: CDR1 LNHNV, CDR2 YYDKDF (reference sequence). CDR3 in amino acids: CATSSWPGTPGNTIYF. The CDR3 region has the DNA TGTGCCACCAGCAGCTGGCCCGGGACACCTGGAAACACCATATATTTT.

The J gene is TRBJ2-5, the V gene TRBV5-1; 9 nucleotides agree with TRBD1. The length of the CDR3 is 14 residues. The J segment lost 2 bases and the V segment lost 2 bases, leaving 1 base of the junction unmatched. The germline CDR1 and CDR2 sequences are SGHRS and YFSETQ. The CDR3 DNA reads TGCGCCAGCAGCTTACAGGGGGCGCAAGAGACCCAGTACTTC. Translation gives CASSLQGAQETQYF. Combining the CDR3 with reference TRBV5-1 and TRBJ2-5 gives the whole variable domain KAGVTQTPRYLIKTRGQQVTLSCSPISGHRSVSWYQQTPGQGLQFLFEYFSETQRNKGNFPGRFSGRQFSNSRSEMNVSTLELGDSALYLCASSLQGAQETQYFGPGTRLLVL.

The chain has TRBV27 and TRBJ2-7, with 7 bases identical to TRBD1. Germline V gene data show CDR1 as MNHEY and CDR2 as SMNVEV (reference sequence). CDR3 length: 14 amino acids. The J segment lost 1 base and the V segment lost 4 bases, leaving 4 bases of the junction unmatched. Here the CDR3 DNA reads TGTGCCAGCAGTTATAGACAGGGTTCCTACGAGCAGTACTTC. This encodes CASSYRQGSYEQYF.

The chain recombines TRBV2 with TRBJ1-1; D perhaps matches TRBD1 (6 bases). Per the germline V gene, CDR1 is SNHLY and CDR2 is FYNNEI. V was clipped by 6 bases and J by 0 bases, with 17 bases between them. CDR3 size: 16 residues. The CDR3 coding sequence is TGTGCCAGCAGCCCCAGGGGTTTAGGAATGAACACTGAAGCTTTCTTT. This encodes CASSPRGLGMNTEAFF.

CDR3 sequence: CASSLESGWETQYF. For the CDR3, the DNA is TGCGCCAGCAGCTTGGAGAGCGGGTGGGAGACCCAGTACTTC. The chain employs TRBV5-1 and TRBJ2-5, with D possibly being TRBD2 (6 bases). This CDR3 contains 14 residues. The V gene lost 0 bases and the J gene lost 5 bases, with 11 bases spanning the gap. Germline CDR1 and CDR2: SGHRS and YFSETQ.

The chain is built from TRBV7-3 and TRBJ2-5; tentative D call: TRBD2 (5 bases). Germline V gene data show CDR1 as SGHTA and CDR2 as FQGTGA. V lost 5 bases, J lost 5 bases, and 12 bases lay in between. This CDR3 is 13 amino acids long. The CDR3 loop reads CASSRGSDETQYF. The CDR3, as DNA: TGTGCCAGCAGCCGAGGGAGCGACGAGACCCAGTACTTC.

This clone appeared a single time. The chain carries TRBV6-6 and TRBJ1-6, with 9 bases that match TRBD1. The CDR3 consists of 15 residues. Germline assignment: CDR1 MNHNY and CDR2 SVGAGI (reference sequence). Trimming at V came to 5 bases and at J to 10 bases, leaving 9 bases not matched to a gene. CDR3 loop: CASSTPGTGRSPLHF. CDR3 nucleotide sequence: TGTGCCAGCAGTACCCCTGGGACAGGGAGGTCACCCCTCCACTTT.

The chain uses TRBV25-1 and TRBJ2-3, with TRBD1 matching 9 bases. V shed 3 bases, J shed 2 bases, and the junction held 3 bases outside the gene matches. CDR1 is MGHDK, CDR2 SYGVNS, per germline. This CDR3 comprises 15 residues. DNA of the CDR3: TGTGCCAGCAGTGAGGGACAGGGCCACACAGATACGCAGTATTTT. Its protein is CASSEGQGHTDTQYF.

The J gene is TRBJ1-2, the V gene TRBV6-9; 10 positions match TRBD1. This CDR3 is 13 amino acids long. Unmatched junction bases numbered 5, after V lost 6 bases and J lost 7 bases. The germline V gene has CDR1 MNHGY and CDR2 SVAAGI. CDR3 nucleotides: TGTGCCAGCAGGGGACAGGGGTTTGGTGGCTACACCTTC. This translates into CASRGQGFGGYTF.